This T cell receptor (beta chain) was sequenced for a study of memory CD4+ T cells and cytomegalovirus serostatus (dated by TCRdb to the late 2010s). As for the study more broadly: The cohort included approximately 35 healthy adults from Belgium, of whom 9 were CMV seropositive and 24 were CMV seronegative. To replicate a published TCR-based CMV serostatus classifier, the study sequenced CD4+ memory TCRbeta repertoires from a Belgian cohort whose cytomegalovirus serostatus was known. Results and caveats for the whole study, not just this receptor: The original-framework classifier achieved a median bootstrapped AUC of approximately 0.94 with a 95% CI of 0.76-1.00 on the Belgian cohort. The results were read as suggesting that the CMV-associated TCR signature is, for the most part, present in the CD4+ memory repertoire. Of around 160 previously reported CMV-associated TCRbeta sequences, approximately 64 appeared in the CD4+ memory repertoires, each in one to five individuals. Unlike the original study, which covered naive and memory CD4+ and CD8+ populations, the Belgian study sequenced only CD4+CD45RO+ memory cells. For CMV serostatus prediction, a median bootstrapped AUC of 0.95 was reached with the original framework, and a median bootstrapped AUC of around 0.89 was reached with a US-trained random forest.

Including cysteine and phenylalanine, the CDR3 has 15 amino acids. The entry retains the CDR3 DNA only, 45 bases that are in frame from base 1. V is pared back by 3 bases and J by 6 bases, with 18 bases lying between the germline termini. CDR1 and CDR2 are drawn from the germline V gene: SGDLS, YYNGEE. Single viable CD3+CD4+CD8-CD45RO+ cells were sorted as memory CD4+ T cells on a FACSAria II. CMV serostatus was determined with a Roche Elecsys assay detecting serum IgG against CMV pp150, pp28, p38 and p52. After thawing, total CD4+ T cells were enriched by positive selection with CD4 magnetic microbeads. Samples originated from another study that specifically interrogated the CD4+ T cell memory repertoire. Following standard operating procedures, peripheral blood mononuclear cells were isolated and cryopreserved, while serum was kept at -80 degrees C. The staining relied on CD3-PerCP (BW264/56), CD4-APC (RPA-T4), CD45RO-PE (UCHT1) and CD8-Pacific Orange (3B5) antibodies, and Sytox blue was used to exclude non-viable cells.

The Quick-DNA Microprep Kit was used to extract genomic DNA from the sorted cells. Amplification of TCRbeta DNA was done with the immunoSEQ hsTCRbeta kit, following the protocol from the manufacturer. An Illumina MiSeq instrument was used to sequence the TCRbeta libraries. The original methods were these. After out-of-frame sequences were removed, 2 million to 2.5 million distinct TCRbeta sequences remained, averaging about 66,813 per individual. Each individual was scored using the number of 170 or so previously reported CMV-associated TCRbeta sequences that the individual carried and the total number of productive distinct TCRbeta sequences. A beta-binomial model was reimplemented in Python, and scikit-learn random forests with default parameters were trained on US cohort data. Classifier performance on the Belgian cohort was reported as the median AUC with percentile confidence intervals calculated over 10,000 bootstrap iterations. TCRdb obtained this table from immuneACCESS and retained in-frame rearrangements with V and J assigned. These tables miss some clones; where compared with another copy, unresolved V genes account for less than half of the shortfall, and the remainder is unexplained. The DNA was the basis for D and trimming; V, J and clone size are from that table. The sample profile shows approximately 45,000 clones; around three quarters of them were found once. Approximately 1.2% of the sample comes from the top ten.

Note on this clone: What this receptor recognizes is not known. Base qualities are not at hand, and no much larger clone is one base apart.

The rearranged chain carries TRBV9 and TRBJ1-1; 5 matching bases give a weak D call of TRBD1. The specimen was memory CD4+ T cells from blood. The sequence derives from an adult in good health and CMV-seronegative. The DNA is as follows: TGTGCCAGCAGCGCGACGGGACCGGGGTTCTCTGAAGCTTTCTTT. This sequence encodes CASSATGPGFSEAFF.